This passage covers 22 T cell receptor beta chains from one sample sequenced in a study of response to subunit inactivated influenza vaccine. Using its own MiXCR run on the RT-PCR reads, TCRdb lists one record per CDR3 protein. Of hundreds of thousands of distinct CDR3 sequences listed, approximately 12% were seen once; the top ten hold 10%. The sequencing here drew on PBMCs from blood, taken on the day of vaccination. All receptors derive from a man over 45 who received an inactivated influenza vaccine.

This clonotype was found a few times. The CDR3 spells CAFSRAGDSSYEQYF. For the CDR3, the DNA is TGTGCCTTCTCCAGGGCCGGGGATAGTTCCTACGAGCAGTACTTC. The chain uses TRBV10-3 and TRBJ2-7; D could derive from TRBD1 or TRBD2 (5 bases each). CDR1 and CDR2 from the germline V gene are ENHRY and SYGVKD. Trimming left V 11 bases short and J 1 base short, with 21 bases between. The CDR3 consists of 15 residues.

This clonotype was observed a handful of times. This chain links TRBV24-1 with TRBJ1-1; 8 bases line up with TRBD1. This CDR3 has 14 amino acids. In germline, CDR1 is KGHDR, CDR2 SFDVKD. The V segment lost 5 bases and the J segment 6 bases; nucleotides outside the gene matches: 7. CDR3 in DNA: TGTGCCACCAGTGCAAGGGACAGGCCGGCTGAAGCTTTCTTT. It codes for CATSARDRPAEAFF.

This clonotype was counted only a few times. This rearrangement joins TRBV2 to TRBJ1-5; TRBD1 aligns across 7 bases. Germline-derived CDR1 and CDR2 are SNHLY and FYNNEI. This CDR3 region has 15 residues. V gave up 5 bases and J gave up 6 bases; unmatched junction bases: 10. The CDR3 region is CASSTGTVSRQPQHF. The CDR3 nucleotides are TGTGCCAGCAGTACCGGGACAGTTTCTCGTCAGCCCCAGCATTTT.

The CDR3, as DNA: TGTGCCAGCAGTGAGACAGACAACCCAAAAGAGACCCAGTACTTC. It yields the protein CASSETDNPKETQYF. The chain uses TRBV25-1 and TRBJ2-5; D may be TRBD1 (5 bases). V lost 3 bases to trimming and J lost 3 bases, with 14 bases between them. Germline lookup yields CDR1 MGHDK and CDR2 SYGVNS. The CDR3 has 15 residues.

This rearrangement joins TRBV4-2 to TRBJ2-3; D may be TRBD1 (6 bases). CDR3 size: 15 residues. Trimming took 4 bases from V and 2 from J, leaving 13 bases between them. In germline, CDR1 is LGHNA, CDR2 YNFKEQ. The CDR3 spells CASSLGRDNTDTQYF. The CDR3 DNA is TGTGCCAGCAGCCTTGGCCGGGACAACACAGATACGCAGTATTTT.

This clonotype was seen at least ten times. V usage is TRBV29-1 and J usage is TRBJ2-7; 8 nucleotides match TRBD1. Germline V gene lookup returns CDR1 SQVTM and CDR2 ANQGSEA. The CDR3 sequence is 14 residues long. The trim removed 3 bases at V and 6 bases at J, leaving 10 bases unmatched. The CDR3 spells CSVELRTGRGEQYF. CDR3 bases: TGCAGCGTTGAGCTTCGGACAGGGAGAGGCGAGCAGTACTTC.

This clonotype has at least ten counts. CDR3 amino acids: CASSFQASGAYNEQFF. In DNA form, the CDR3 reads TGCGCCAGCAGCTTTCAGGCTAGCGGGGCGTACAATGAGCAGTTCTTC. The chain recombines TRBV5-1 with TRBJ2-1; 9 nucleotides match TRBD2. The CDR3 sequence is 16 residues long. Germline CDR1 is SGHRS and CDR2 is YFSETQ. With 2 bases clipped from V and 4 bases from J, the junction kept 7 bases outside the gene matches. The full variable domain, in which reference TRBV5-1 and TRBJ2-1 provide the parts outside the CDR3, is KAGVTQTPRYLIKTRGQQVTLSCSPISGHRSVSWYQQTPGQGLQFLFEYFSETQRNKGNFPGRFSGRQFSNSRSEMNVSTLELGDSALYLCASSFQASGAYNEQFFGPGTRLTVL.

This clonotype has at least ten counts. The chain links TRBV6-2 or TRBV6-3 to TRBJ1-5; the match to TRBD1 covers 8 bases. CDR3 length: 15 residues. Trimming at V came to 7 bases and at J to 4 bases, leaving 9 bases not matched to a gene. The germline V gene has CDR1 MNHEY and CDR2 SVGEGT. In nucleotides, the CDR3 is TGTGCCAGCAATCCGGGACAGGCAACAAATCAGCCCCAGCATTTT. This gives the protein CASNPGQATNQPQHF.

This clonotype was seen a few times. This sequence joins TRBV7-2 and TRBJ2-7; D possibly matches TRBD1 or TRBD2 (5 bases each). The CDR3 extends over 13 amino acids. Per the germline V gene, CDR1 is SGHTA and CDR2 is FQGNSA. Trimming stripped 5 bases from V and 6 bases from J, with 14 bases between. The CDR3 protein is CASSPRPGAEQYF. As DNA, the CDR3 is TGTGCCAGCAGCCCCAGGCCCGGGGCCGAGCAGTACTTC.

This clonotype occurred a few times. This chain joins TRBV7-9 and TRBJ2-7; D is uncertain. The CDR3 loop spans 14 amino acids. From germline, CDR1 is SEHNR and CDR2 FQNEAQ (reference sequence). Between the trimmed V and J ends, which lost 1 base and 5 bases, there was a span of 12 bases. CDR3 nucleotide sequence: TGTGCCAGCAGCTTAGATTGGGGTAGCAACGAGCAGTACTTC. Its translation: CASSLDWGSNEQYF.

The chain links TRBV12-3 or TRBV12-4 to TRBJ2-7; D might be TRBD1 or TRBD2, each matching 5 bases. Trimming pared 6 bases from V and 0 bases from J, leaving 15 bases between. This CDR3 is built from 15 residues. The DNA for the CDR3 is TGTGCCAGCAGCCGATCCGGGACGGCCTCCTACGAGCAGTACTTC. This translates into CASSRSGTASYEQYF.

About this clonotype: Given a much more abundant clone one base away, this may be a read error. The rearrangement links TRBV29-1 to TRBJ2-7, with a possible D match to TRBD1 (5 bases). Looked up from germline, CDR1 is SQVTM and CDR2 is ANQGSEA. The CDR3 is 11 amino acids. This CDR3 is CSVATAYEHYF. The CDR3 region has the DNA TGCAGCGTAGCGACAGCATACGAGCATTACTTC.

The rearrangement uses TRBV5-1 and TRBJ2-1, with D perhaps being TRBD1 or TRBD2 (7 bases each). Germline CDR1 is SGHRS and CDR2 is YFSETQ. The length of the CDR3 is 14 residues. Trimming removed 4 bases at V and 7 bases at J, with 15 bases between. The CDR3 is CASSEGTAGNEQFF. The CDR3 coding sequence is TGCGCCAGCAGCGAAGGGACAGCGGGAAATGAGCAGTTCTTC.

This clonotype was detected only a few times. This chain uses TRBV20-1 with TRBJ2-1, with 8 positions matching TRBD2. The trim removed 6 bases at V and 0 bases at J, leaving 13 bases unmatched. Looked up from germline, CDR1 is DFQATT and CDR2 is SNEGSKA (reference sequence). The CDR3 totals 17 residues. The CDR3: CSAPDPSGYSSYNEQFF. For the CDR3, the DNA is TGCAGTGCCCCCGACCCTAGCGGGTACAGCTCCTACAATGAGCAGTTCTTC.

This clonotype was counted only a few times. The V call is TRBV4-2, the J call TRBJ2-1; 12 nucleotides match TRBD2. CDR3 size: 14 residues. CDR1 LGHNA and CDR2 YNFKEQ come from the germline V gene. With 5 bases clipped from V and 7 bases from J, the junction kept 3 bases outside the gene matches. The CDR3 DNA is TGTGCCAGCAGCGAGACTAGCGGGGGAAATGAGCAGTTCTTC. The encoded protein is CASSETSGGNEQFF.

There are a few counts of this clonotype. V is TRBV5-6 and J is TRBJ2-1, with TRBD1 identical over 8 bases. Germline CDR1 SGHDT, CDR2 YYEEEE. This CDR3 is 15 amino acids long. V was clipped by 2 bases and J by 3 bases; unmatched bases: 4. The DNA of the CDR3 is TGTGCCAGCAGCTTTACAGGGGGTTACTACAATGAGCAGTTCTTC. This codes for CASSFTGGYYNEQFF.

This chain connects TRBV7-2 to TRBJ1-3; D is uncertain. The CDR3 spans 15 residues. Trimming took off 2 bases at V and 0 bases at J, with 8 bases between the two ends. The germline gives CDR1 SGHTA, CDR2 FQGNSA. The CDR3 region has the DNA TGTGCCAGCAGCTTATCAACACTCTCTGGAAACACCATATATTTT. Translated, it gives CASSLSTLSGNTIYF. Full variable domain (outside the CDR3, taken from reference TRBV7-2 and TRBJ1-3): GAGVSQSPSNKVTEKGKDVELRCDPISGHTALYWYRQSLGQGLEFLIYFQGNSAPDKSGLPSDRFSAERTGGSVSTLTIQRTQQEDSAVYLCASSLSTLSGNTIYFGEGSWLTVV.

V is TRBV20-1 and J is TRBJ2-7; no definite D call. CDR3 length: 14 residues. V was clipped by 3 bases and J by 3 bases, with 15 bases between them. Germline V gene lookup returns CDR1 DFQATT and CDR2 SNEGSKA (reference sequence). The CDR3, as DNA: TGCAGTGCTAGTGGGCCAGGTAAAATCTACGAGCAGTACTTC. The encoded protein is CSASGPGKIYEQYF.

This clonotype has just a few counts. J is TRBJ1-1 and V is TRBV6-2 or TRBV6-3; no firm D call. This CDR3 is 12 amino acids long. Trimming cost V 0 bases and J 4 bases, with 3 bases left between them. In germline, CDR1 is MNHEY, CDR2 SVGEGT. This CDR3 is CASSYSSTEAFF. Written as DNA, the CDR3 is TGTGCCAGCAGTTACTCATCCACTGAAGCTTTCTTT.

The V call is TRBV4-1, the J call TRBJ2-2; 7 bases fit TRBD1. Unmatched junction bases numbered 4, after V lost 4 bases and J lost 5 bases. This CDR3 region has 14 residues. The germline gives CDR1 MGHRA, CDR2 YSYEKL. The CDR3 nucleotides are TGCGCCAGCAGCCGGGGACAGCGTACCGGGGAGCTGTTTTTT. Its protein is CASSRGQRTGELFF.

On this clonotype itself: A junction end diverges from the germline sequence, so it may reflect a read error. The CDR3 sequence: CASSEALEDPHF. The CDR3 DNA follows: TGTGCCAGCAGTGAAGCGCTTGAGGACCCCCACTTC. The J gene is TRBJ2-5, the V gene TRBV2; D is unresolved. Looked up from germline, CDR1 is SNHLY and CDR2 is FYNNEI. The CDR3 is made up of 12 amino acids.

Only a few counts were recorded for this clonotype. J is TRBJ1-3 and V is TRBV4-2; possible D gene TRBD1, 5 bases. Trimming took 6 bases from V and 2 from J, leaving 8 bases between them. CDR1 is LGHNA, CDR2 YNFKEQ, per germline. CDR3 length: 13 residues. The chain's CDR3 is CASRVTAGNTIYF. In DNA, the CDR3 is TGTGCCAGCAGGGTGACAGCTGGAAACACCATATATTTT.